Sequencing of this T cell receptor (beta chain) was carried out in a study of shared clonotypes between healthy human individuals. Study-wide results and caveats: In contrast to clonotypes shared by all four donors, non-shared clonotypes had lower generation probabilities. Rarefaction revealed incomplete sorted-subset sequencing despite large depth. The study generally estimated greater richness for naive than memory subsets.

The investigators split CD4+ cells into a CD45RA+ naive subset and a CD45RA-negative memory subset. Only in-frame clones appear in the TCRdb table, and some are missing; sequencing was by immunoSEQ multiplex PCR. Of hundreds of thousands of clones detected, about two thirds appear once; the ten largest clones hold 1.8%. The length of the CDR3 is 20 residues. As for this clone: The antigen is undetermined.

The receptor's source is a young woman in good health. The specimen was memory CD4+ T cells sorted from blood. Subset indicated: CD45RA-negative fraction. V and J are TRBV21-1 and TRBJ1-2; TRBD1 is the table's D call and was not checked against the DNA. TRBV21-1 is given as a pseudogene. CDR3 bases: TGTGCCAGCAGCAAACGGAGAAATGGGGCCGTTTTTGGGGCCAGCTATGGCTACACCTTC. The encoded protein is CASSKRRNGAVFGASYGYTF.